This T cell receptor beta chain was obtained from a study of preoperative IRX-2 immunotherapy in early breast cancer. V shed 3 bases and J shed 14 bases, with 16 bases lying between them. Per the germline V gene, CDR1 is MNHGY and CDR2 is SAAAGT. The CDR3 covers 13 residues. Treatment here: preoperative locoregional IRX-2 cytokine immunotherapy. The table came from immunoSEQ multiplex PCR; TCRdb's copy has only in-frame clones and leaves some out. The sample has 1,400 to 1,500 clones, 55% to 70% seen once. The sequencing used tumor tissue, collected before IRX-2 immunotherapy. The clonotype was recovered from a human donor with breast cancer. This chain joins TRBV6-8 and TRBJ1-4; D perhaps matches TRBD1 (5 bases). The CDR3 protein is CASSYSEGLNLFF. Here the CDR3 DNA reads TGTGCCAGCAGTTATAGCGAGGGGCTTAATCTGTTTTTT.